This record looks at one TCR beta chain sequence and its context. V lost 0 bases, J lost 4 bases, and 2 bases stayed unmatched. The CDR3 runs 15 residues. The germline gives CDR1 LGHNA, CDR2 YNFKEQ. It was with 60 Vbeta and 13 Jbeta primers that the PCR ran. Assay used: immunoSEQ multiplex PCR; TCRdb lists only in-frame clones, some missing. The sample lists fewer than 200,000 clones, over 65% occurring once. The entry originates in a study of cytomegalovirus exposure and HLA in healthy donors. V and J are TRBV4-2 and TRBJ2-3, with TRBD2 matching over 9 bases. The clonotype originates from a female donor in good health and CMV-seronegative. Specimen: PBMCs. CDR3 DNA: TGTGCCAGCAGCCAAGATAGCGGGAGCTCAGATACGCAGTATTTT. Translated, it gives CASSQDSGSSDTQYF.